The 23 T cell receptor beta chains in this list originate from one sample, sequenced in a study of regulatory T cells in long-lasting Graves disease. TCR beta libraries were built with iRepertoire HTBI primers and Arm-PCR of CDR3 regions. From the multiplex PCR reads, TCRdb called clonotypes with MiXCR, one entry per CDR3 protein. The data hold about 620,000 distinct CDR3 sequences, with approximately 15% observed a single time. The time point denotes: newly diagnosed GD, antithyroid drugs for less than 3 months. PBMCs provided the RNA from which the TCR library was made. The same data also contributed to another study, on T cells in Graves' hyperthyroidism and ophthalmopathy.

The sample consisted of peripheral blood mononuclear cells (PBMCs), taken at new diagnosis, from a patient treated with antithyroid drugs. Source of these receptors: a woman in her twenties or thirties with Graves disease.

The genes are TRBV19 and TRBJ2-2; D possibly corresponds to TRBD2 (6 bases). Trimming pared 6 bases from V and 0 bases from J, leaving 14 bases between. In germline, CDR1 is LNHDA, CDR2 SQIVND (reference sequence). There are 16 residues in the CDR3. The chain's CDR3 is CASSIWGGTNTGELFF. In DNA form, the CDR3 reads TGTGCCAGTAGCATATGGGGCGGGACGAACACCGGGGAGCTGTTTTTT. The variable domain in full, completed from reference TRBV19 and TRBJ2-2, reads DGGITQSPKYLFRKEGQNVTLSCEQNLNHDAMYWYRQDPGQGLRLIYYSQIVNDFQKGDIAEGYSVSREKKESFPLTVTSAQKNPTAFYLCASSIWGGTNTGELFFGEGSRLTVL.

At least ten counts were recorded for this clonotype. The chain links TRBV24-1 to TRBJ1-3; D is ambiguous. The V gene's germline CDR1 is KGHDR and CDR2 SFDVKD. CDR3 length: 13 amino acids. V was pared by 4 bases and J by 1 base, with 4 bases between. CDR3 residues: CATSDSSGNTIYF. CDR3 nucleotides: TGTGCCACCAGTGACTCGTCTGGAAACACCATATATTTT.

The table lists this clonotype with many counts. The CDR3 nucleotides read TGTGCCAGCTATCAGCGCGACACCGGGGAGCTGTTTTTT. Translated: CASYQRDTGELFF. V is TRBV28 and J is TRBJ2-2; D gene ambiguous. V was pared by 8 bases and J by 3 bases, with 10 bases between. CDR3 length: 13 amino acids. Germline CDR1 MDHEN, CDR2 SYDVKM. The variable domain in full, with the rest retrieved from reference TRBV28 and TRBJ2-2, is DVKVTQSSRYLVKRTGEKVFLECVQDMDHENMFWYRQDPGLGLRLIYFSYDVKMKEKGDIPEGYSVSREKKERFSLILESASTNQTSMYLCASYQRDTGELFFGEGSRLTVL.

This clonotype turned up a few times. This chain uses TRBV6-1 with TRBJ1-1; TRBD1 matches 7 bases. Germline V lookup: CDR1 MNHNS, CDR2 SASEGT. The trim removed 8 bases at V and 1 base at J, leaving 4 bases unmatched. This CDR3 spans 13 amino acids. The CDR3 region is CASRDSSNTEAFF. CDR3 DNA sequence: TGTGCCAGCCGGGACAGCTCGAACACTGAAGCTTTCTTT.

The chain employs TRBV11-2 and TRBJ2-5; 10 bases are shared with TRBD1. After removal of 8 bases from V and 5 bases from J, the junction contained 20 bases not matched to a gene. Germline loops: CDR1 SGHAT, CDR2 FQNNGV. The CDR3 contains 18 residues. The chain's CDR3 is CASAVRIGVGQGIETQYF. For the CDR3, the DNA is TGTGCCAGCGCAGTTCGTATCGGAGTGGGACAGGGGATCGAGACCCAGTACTTC.

Only one count was recorded for this clonotype. The genes are TRBV30 and TRBJ1-5, with 7 bases aligning to TRBD1. The germline V gene has CDR1 GTSNPN and CDR2 SVGIG (reference sequence). The CDR3 covers 16 residues. V dropped 3 bases and J dropped 9; count of bases not matched to a gene: 17. CDR3 sequence: CAWSPGTALFRRPQHF. CDR3 coding DNA: TGTGCCTGGAGCCCCGGGACAGCCCTTTTCCGGAGGCCCCAGCATTTT. The full variable domain, completed using reference TRBV30 and TRBJ1-5, is SQTIHQWPATLVQPVGSPLSLECTVEGTSNPNLYWYRQAAGRGLQLLFYSVGIGQISSEVPQNLSASRPQDRQFILSSKKLLLSDSGFYLCAWSPGTALFRRPQHFGDGTRLSIL.

This sequence joins TRBV7-3 and TRBJ1-1, with 7 bases fitting TRBD1. Trimming at V came to 2 bases and at J to 2 bases, leaving 8 bases not matched to a gene. Germline CDR1 is SGHTA and CDR2 is FQGTGA. The CDR3 length is 16 residues. The CDR3 bases are TGTGCCAGCAGCTTAGCCCCGGGGACAGTCAACACTGAAGCTTTCTTT. Amino acid sequence: CASSLAPGTVNTEAFF.

This clonotype was observed many times. The V call is TRBV7-8, the J call TRBJ1-2, with D uncertain. V was shortened by 4 bases and J by 8 bases, with 17 bases between the two germline ends. The germline V gene has CDR1 SGHVS and CDR2 FQNEAQ. This CDR3 has 14 amino acids. As DNA, the CDR3 is TGTGCCAGCAGCTCCCCGGTGAGGAGTCAAGGCTACACCTTC. Encoded protein: CASSSPVRSQGYTF.

In its sample, this clonotype was seen a few times. The chain employs TRBV19 and TRBJ1-4, with no clear D. The CDR3 contains 14 residues. The V end was cut by 6 bases, the J end by 1 base, with 9 bases between. Germline CDR1 reads LNHDA; CDR2 reads SQIVND (reference sequence). Here the CDR3 reads CASSDFRTNEKLFF. For the CDR3, the DNA is TGTGCCAGTAGCGATTTTAGAACTAATGAAAAACTGTTTTTT.

V gene TRBV4-1 combines with J gene TRBJ2-5, with 9 bases that match TRBD1. The V gene's germline CDR1 is MGHRA and CDR2 YSYEKL. The length of the CDR3 is 15 residues. The V gene end was trimmed by 5 bases and the J gene end by 3 bases; junction bases not matched to a gene: 7. The CDR3 loop is CASSKPGTGKETQYF. As DNA, the CDR3 is TGCGCCAGCAGCAAACCCGGGACAGGGAAAGAGACCCAGTACTTC.

This clonotype was found many times. The CDR3 region has the DNA TGCGCCAGCAGCCGATTAGACGGGATGAACACCGGGGAGCTGTTTTTT. Amino acid sequence: CASSRLDGMNTGELFF. The chain joins TRBV5-1 to TRBJ2-2; TRBD2 might be the D (5 bases). The CDR3 is 16 residues long. The germline V gene has CDR1 SGHRS and CDR2 YFSETQ. V was cut by 4 bases and J by 1 base, with 14 bases left in between.

This clonotype was counted many times. The V gene is TRBV27, the J gene TRBJ2-5, with D maybe TRBD1 (6 bases). The length of the CDR3 is 14 residues. The V gene's germline CDR1 is MNHEY and CDR2 SMNVEV (reference sequence). V lost 8 bases to trimming and J lost 3 bases, with 16 bases between them. The CDR3 spells CASQAAGAEETQYF. CDR3 nucleotide sequence: TGTGCCAGCCAAGCGGCAGGGGCTGAAGAGACCCAGTACTTC.

Many counts were recorded for this clonotype. This chain links TRBV7-9 with TRBJ2-2, with D possibly TRBD1 on 7 matching bases. The length of the CDR3 is 15 residues. V gave up 5 bases and J gave up 3 bases, with 13 bases separating them. In germline, CDR1 is SEHNR, CDR2 FQNEAQ (reference sequence). The CDR3 coding sequence is TGTGCCAGCAGCGCCCAGGGGGGCTACACCGGGGAGCTGTTTTTT. Encoded protein: CASSAQGGYTGELFF.

This clonotype was seen many times. This chain joins TRBV7-9 and TRBJ1-1, with D possibly being TRBD1 (6 bases). CDR3 length: 13 residues. Germline values: CDR1 SEHNR, CDR2 FQNEAQ (reference sequence). Trimming shortened V by 5 bases and J by 10 bases, and 17 bases separated the two germline ends. CDR3: CASSPGGAGLAFF. CDR3 sequence (DNA): TGTGCCAGCAGCCCCGGGGGGGCAGGTCTAGCTTTCTTT.

This clonotype was seen ten or more times. The chain recombines TRBV6-1 with TRBJ2-5, with a weak D call TRBD1 (6 bases). This CDR3 comprises 12 residues. V was clipped by 6 bases and J by 6 bases, with 11 bases between them. Germline V gene data show CDR1 as MNHNS and CDR2 as SASEGT. CDR3 residues: CASRVWGQTQYF. The CDR3 nucleotides read TGTGCCAGCAGGGTCTGGGGGCAGACCCAGTACTTC.

This clonotype showed up many times. The chain couples TRBV6-1 to TRBJ1-5, with D perhaps TRBD1 (6 bases). Per the germline V gene, CDR1 is MNHNS and CDR2 is SASEGT. The CDR3 covers 15 residues. V shed 8 bases and J shed 4 bases, with 18 bases lying between them. CDR3 residues: CASWGQGPGNQPQHF. CDR3 DNA: TGTGCCAGCTGGGGGCAGGGCCCCGGGAATCAGCCCCAGCATTTT.

At least ten counts were recorded for this clonotype. This rearrangement joins TRBV7-3 to TRBJ2-5; 7 nucleotides align to TRBD1. This CDR3 is built from 15 residues. V lost 3 bases to trimming and J lost 2 bases; unmatched junction nucleotides: 6. CDR1 and CDR2 (germline): SGHTA, FQGTGA. The chain's CDR3 is CASSFVPGQQETQYF. The CDR3 DNA sequence: TGTGCCAGCAGCTTCGTTCCGGGACAGCAAGAGACCCAGTACTTC.

Only a few counts were recorded for this clonotype. The V and J genes are TRBV20-1 and TRBJ2-1; 13 bases map to TRBD2. Germline values: CDR1 DFQATT, CDR2 SNEGSKA (reference sequence). The CDR3 spans 14 residues. The CDR3 sequence: CSPTSGRAGNEQFF. The DNA of the CDR3 is TGCAGCCCTACTAGCGGGAGGGCTGGGAATGAGCAGTTCTTC.

The J gene is TRBJ1-2, the V gene TRBV10-3, with 7 bases that match TRBD1. In germline, CDR1 is ENHRY, CDR2 SYGVKD. The trim removed 0 bases at V and 7 bases at J, leaving 8 bases unmatched. The CDR3 runs 15 residues. In DNA form, the CDR3 reads TGTGCCATCAGTGAGTCAGTAGGGGGCCTGGGTGGCTACACCTTC. This encodes CAISESVGGLGGYTF.

This clonotype occurred many times. The V gene is TRBV28, the J gene TRBJ1-2, with D possibly being TRBD1 (6 bases). Trimming pared 7 bases from V and 6 bases from J, leaving 18 bases between. This CDR3 is built from 14 residues. Germline assignment: CDR1 MDHEN and CDR2 SYDVKM. Here the CDR3 reads CASTTQGGYDGYTF. In DNA form, the CDR3 reads TGTGCCAGCACCACCCAAGGGGGGTACGATGGCTACACCTTC.

In regard to this clonotype: A much bigger clone sits one base away, suggesting this may be a read error. The genes are TRBV5-1 and TRBJ1-1, with D uncertain. Germline CDR1 reads SGHRS; CDR2 reads YFSETQ. The CDR3 is 15 residues long. CDR3 DNA sequence: TGCACCAGCAGCTTGGGCCCGGAGGTGAACACTGAAGCTTTCTTT. It translates to CTSSLGPEVNTEAFF.

The chain is built from TRBV25-1 and TRBJ1-1; TRBD1 is a possible D gene (5 bases). Germline V gene lookup returns CDR1 MGHDK and CDR2 SYGVNS. The CDR3 spans 14 residues. V lost 4 bases and J 6 bases, leaving 15 bases between the germline ends. The CDR3 region has the DNA TGTGCCAGCAGTGGTCAAACCGGGGCCCCTGAAGCTTTCTTT. Translation: CASSGQTGAPEAFF.

In the case of this clonotype: Given a much more abundant clone one base away, this may be a read error. The rearrangement uses TRBV6-5 and TRBJ1-5, with D maybe TRBD1 (5 bases). There are 15 residues in the CDR3. Germline CDR1 is MNHEY and CDR2 is SVGAGI. Here the CDR3 DNA reads TGTACCAGCAGTTCCCTCGGGGCTAGCAATCAGCCCCAGCATTTT. This sequence encodes CTSSSLGASNQPQHF.